This entry is about one TCR beta chain. This clone was recorded only once. This receptor's antigen is unknown. There are no base qualities to consult, and no much larger clone falls within one base. The sample belongs to a study of cytomegalovirus exposure and HLA in healthy donors (dated by TCRdb to 2016 to 2017). Turning to the overall study: An earlier analysis of several hundred of the donors reported approximately 270 Gb of sequence data and 100 million to 130 million unique TCR beta sequences from approximately 180 million T cells. The aim of the study was to test whether cataloging public T cell receptors could identify signatures of past pathogen exposure. Among the approximately 430 genotyped donors, around 81% belonged to the genetic ancestry cluster associated with self-reported Caucasian donors. To predict cytomegalovirus infection status, the study combined high-throughput TCR immunosequencing, statistical association of individual TCRs with disease status, and machine learning. An early release covering approximately 600 HLA-typed donors comprised about 300 gigabases of sequencing data and around 80 million unique TCR sequences. The later analysis used no new phenotypic data to find candidate immune exposures, relying instead on TCR beta sequences and their occurrence across donors. Both class I and class II loci were covered by HLA typing, at four-digit resolution. Typing coverage differed by locus: A, B, C, DRB1 and DQB1 were typed in about 620-630 donors, DQA1 in 500 to 550, DPA1 in around 600, and DPB1 in around 440. Donor age, sex, ethnicity and CMV serostatus were collected together with the repertoire data. All discovery cohort repertoires had been generated using a single sequencing platform. Besides the first cohort of some 670 subjects, a separate validation cohort made up of some 110 different subjects was used. In a later genetic analysis, genome-wide SNP genotypes for about 55% of the 666 donors were used, and that subset was treated as a discovery cohort. To decide whether each TCR beta V gene segment behaved as functional or pseudogenic, an earlier analysis of some 540 of the donors relied on high-throughput TCR beta sequencing. The T cell repertoires of 666 subjects were profiled by immunosequencing and related to cytomegalovirus serostatus. Roughly five DR-DQ haplotypes were handled as single units for association and clustering because linkage in the cohort was strong. On average, over 200,000 unique TCR beta nucleotide sequences were sequenced per donor among some 430 genotyped donors of the cohort, with about 17% of those sequences being non-productive. To study patterns of TCR occurrence, a later analysis re-analyzed previously published TCR beta repertoires from just over 650 donors and added high-resolution HLA genotyping.

The library was generated by the immunoSEQ multiplex PCR assay. The multiplex PCR relied on a mix of 60 forward primers for TCR Vbeta segments and 13 reverse primers for TCR Jbeta segments. The CDR3 region of rearranged TCR beta genes was amplified from genomic DNA by a multiplex PCR assay. On the Illumina HiSeq System, the amplified TCR beta libraries were sequenced as 87-base-pair reads. The study's processing was this. In a later analysis, tens of millions of unique TCR beta chains were counted across the 650 to 750 repertoires, and roughly 10 million of these chains were shared by at least two donors. A nearest-neighbor algorithm error-corrected the raw reads and collapsed the reads into unique sequences, merging closely related sequences to remove PCR and sequencing errors. Alignment of CDR3 sequences to IMGT reference sequences was used to assign V, D and J gene segments. For a sequence to be retained, a match of at least six nucleotides was required to both a V gene segment and a J gene segment. A rearrangement was called productive if the CDR3 had no stop codons and remained in frame with V and J, and every other rearrangement was called non-productive. CDR3 was defined by IMGT convention, running from the second conserved V-encoded cysteine to the conserved J-encoded phenylalanine. In an earlier analysis of some 550 of the donors, sequences lacking an unambiguous match to a single V gene segment were excluded. In an earlier analysis of approximately 550 of the donors, V segments were called functional above 56.7% productive rearrangements and were called segregating when the between-donor standard deviation exceeded 5%. A statistical classification framework was built for diagnosing cytomegalovirus status from the catalog of TCR beta chain sequences. V and J gene assignment, in a later analysis, came from comparing TCR nucleotide sequences with IMGT/GENE-DB human TR gene sequences. Using the TCRdist pipeline, a later analysis assigned CDR3 sequences along with most-parsimonious VDJ recombination scenarios. A later analysis defined each TCR beta chain by its CDR3 amino acid sequence plus V-gene family, and excluded reads lacking a unique V-gene family. To address suspected cross-contamination and a sequencing artifact, a later analysis removed a few hundred highly shared, low-generation-probability nucleotide sequences. For each public chain, a later analysis derived a clonal expansion index from normalized ranks of inferred template counts within each repertoire. A later analysis computed generation probabilities with a VDJ recombination model fitted to out-of-frame rearrangements, and checked the results against IGoR. In a later analysis, hypergeometric tests were used to score TCR-TCR, TCR-HLA and TCR-CMV co-occurrence, with a repertoire-size bias correction applied to TCR pairs. In a later analysis, false discovery rates were estimated by permuting HLA or CMV assignments 20 times. A later analysis grouped co-occurring TCRs with DBSCAN, adding TCRdist sequence similarity when clustering within HLA-allele-positive subsets. Co-occurrence clustering excluded repertoires with fewer than 30,000 or more than 120,000 public chains, plus five with anomalous nucleotide sharing. TCRdb obtained this table from immuneACCESS and retained in-frame rearrangements with V and J assigned. These tables miss some clones; where compared with another copy, unresolved V genes account for less than half of the shortfall, and the remainder is unexplained. V, J and clone size were drawn from that table, and D and trimming were deduced from the DNA. The sample includes more than 100,000 clones, with around 65% observed a single time. The ten largest clones take up 1.5% to 1.7% of the sample.

Broader findings and caveats from the paper: Because counts were too low, seventeen rarely observed V segments, including chromosome 9 orphons, were excluded from the earlier analysis of under 650 of the donors. According to a later analysis, most CMV-associated TCR beta chains appeared to be HLA-restricted, and the HLA associations seemed to be driven largely by CMV exposure. Because some donors lacked HLA typing at each locus, the association tests relied only on the typed subset. Presence/absence analyses assumed roughly uniform sequencing depth across donors, an assumption that may not hold. When HLA alleles, especially DR and DQ, strongly co-occurred, attributing TCR associations to individual alleles was difficult. A further reported finding was that TCR beta sequences accurately predicted the HLA-A and HLA-B alleles for most subjects in the first cohort. In an earlier analysis of roughly 560 of the donors, most TCR beta V segments were observed in productive rearrangements about 87% or about 30% of the time, broadly matching IMGT annotations. In a later analysis, several top co-occurrence clusters were reported to appear linked to parvovirus B19, influenza, CMV and Epstein-Barr virus. A few of the identified cytomegalovirus-associated TCR beta chains were confirmed in vitro to be specific for cytomegalovirus antigens. In a later analysis, 16,951 TCR beta sequences were associated with specific HLA alleles at a false discovery rate of 0.05. While some public TCRs were present in many individuals, most TCR sequences turned up only very rarely across donors. According to the authors, the approach could potentially be generalized to other disease states and immunological phenotypes. In a later analysis, HLA-associated TCR beta chains were found to be more clonally expanded and to have lower generation probabilities than equally common non-associated chains. V-gene and J-gene trimming of TCR beta chains was associated with a missense DCLRE1C variant in a later genetic analysis, and the association was replicated in an independent cohort. The 87-base-pair reads could not distinguish some IMGT-functional V segments, including TRBV6-2 and TRBV6-3, so those segments were excluded. A later genetic analysis reported fewer N-insertions in productive TCRs among donors in an Asian-associated ancestry cluster than the roughly 700-donor mean. The study gave a list of roughly 150 TCR beta chains associated with cytomegalovirus. In a later analysis, the rate of TCR association differed among HLA loci, with DRB1 alleles having the most associated TCRs and HLA-C alleles having the fewest. The classifier was reported to diagnose cytomegalovirus status with high specificity and sensitivity in both the original and validation cohorts. A group of highly shared sequence variants was considered likely to be a technical artifact of the sequencing pipeline. For the cohort, immune exposure information was limited to CMV serostatus. Correlated functional status among segregating V segments might be attributable to linkage disequilibrium, but an unknown experimental factor could not be ruled out. Only TCR beta chains were sequenced in this cohort, and the absence of alpha or paired-chain data limited detectable features.

The cohort was made up of 666 healthy bone marrow donors. All cohort members were sampled while nominally healthy, although unrecorded immune exposures were likely present. The donor tested CMV seronegative, placing the donor among the roughly 400 seronegative members of the cohort. Every donor gave a peripheral blood sample, and the peripheral blood mononuclear cells from that sample were used for TCR beta sequencing. Genomic DNA extraction from the blood cell samples was performed with the Qiagen DNeasy Blood Extraction Kit. Including cysteine and phenylalanine, the CDR3 has 15 amino acids. CDR3 DNA only is kept here, 45 bases in frame from base 1. The V end gives up 4 bases and the J end 5 bases, leaving 9 bases in the junction not matched to a gene. Per the germline V gene, SGHVS is the CDR1 and FQNEAQ is the CDR2.

The clonotype comes from a man younger than 35 in good health and CMV-seronegative. The V gene is TRBV7-8 and the J gene is TRBJ2-7; a stretch of 9 junction bases matches TRBD1. Sample: PBMCs. CDR3 sequence: CASSSQGALGHEQYF. Here is the DNA: TGTGCCAGCAGCTCACAGGGGGCGCTTGGGCACGAGCAGTACTTC.